This TCR beta chain was sequenced during a study of cytomegalovirus exposure and HLA in healthy donors. V lost 7 bases and J 3 bases, leaving 15 bases between the germline ends. Germline V gene lookup returns CDR1 LNHDA and CDR2 SQIVND (reference sequence). The CDR3 has 14 residues. Vbeta (60) and Jbeta (13) primers were used in the PCR. Method: immunoSEQ multiplex PCR; TCRdb's copy keeps in-frame clones and lacks some. The sample records about 160,000 clones, around nine tenths being singletons. Healthy bone marrow donors supplied every sample. The source of this sequence is a woman aged 25 to 39 in good health and CMV-seronegative. The chain links TRBV19 to TRBJ1-2; D not resolved. Sample: PBMCs. The CDR3 region has the DNA TGTGCCAGTACCCACTCCGGTAGAGACTATGGCTACACCTTC. This translates into CASTHSGRDYGYTF.